The rows below give T cell receptor beta chains drawn from one sample of a study of T cell responses to AZD1222 COVID-19 vaccine. The table came from immunoSEQ multiplex PCR; TCRdb's copy has only in-frame clones and leaves some out. The data show about 210,000 clones, approximately 94% seen once. The sample here was peripheral blood, taken 28 days after the second dose of the MenACWY control vaccine. All receptors come from an adult who received the MenACWY meningococcal vaccine as a control. Each CDR3 is given with its conserved first and last residue. The D gene is left open where the match is weak. Clone size is stated in some rows and not others, as once, few, many or a class when expanded.

abundance: -; j_gene: TRBJ2-4; d_gene: -; v_gene: TRBV2; len: 15; CDR3nt: TGTGCCAGCAGTGAGAATGAACTAGCCAAAAACATTCAGTACTTC; CDR3aa: CASSENELAKNIQYF
abundance: once; j_gene: TRBJ1-2; d_gene: TRBD1; v_gene: TRBV2; len: 14; CDR3nt: TGTGCCAGCAACGAGGACAGGTCCAACTATGGCTACACCTTC; CDR3aa: CASNEDRSNYGYTF
abundance: -; j_gene: TRBJ2-7; d_gene: TRBD1; v_gene: TRBV6-5; len: 16; CDR3nt: TGTGCCAGCAGTTATACCACGGGACAGGGGGCGTACGAGCAGTACTTC; CDR3aa: CASSYTTGQGAYEQYF
abundance: -; j_gene: TRBJ2-5; d_gene: -; v_gene: TRBV5-5; len: 15; CDR3nt: TGTGCCAGCAGCTTGGGGTATACCAACCAAGAGACCCAGTACTTC; CDR3aa: CASSLGYTNQETQYF
abundance: -; j_gene: TRBJ2-7; d_gene: TRBD2; v_gene: TRBV2; len: 16; CDR3nt: TGTGCCAGCAGTGAATTTGGGACTAGCCGAACCTACGAGCAGTACTTC; CDR3aa: CASSEFGTSRTYEQYF
abundance: -; j_gene: TRBJ1-6; d_gene: TRBD1; v_gene: TRBV7-2; len: 15; CDR3nt: TGTGCCAGCAGCTTTACGACAGGGGAGAATTCACCCCTCCACTTT; CDR3aa: CASSFTTGENSPLHF
abundance: -; j_gene: TRBJ1-5; d_gene: -; v_gene: TRBV27; len: 16; CDR3nt: TGTGCCAGCAGTTTAAAACCGGGGGGACCCAATCAGCCCCAGCATTTT; CDR3aa: CASSLKPGGPNQPQHF
abundance: -; j_gene: TRBJ1-5; d_gene: -; v_gene: TRBV18; len: 14; CDR3nt: TGTGCCAGCTCACGAGGACAGACCAATCAGCCCCAGCATTTT; CDR3aa: CASSRGQTNQPQHF
abundance: -; j_gene: TRBJ2-2; d_gene: TRBD2; v_gene: TRBV18; len: 15; CDR3nt: TGTGCCAGCTCACTGGGACTAGCGGACACCGGGGAGCTGTTTTTT; CDR3aa: CASSLGLADTGELFF
abundance: -; j_gene: TRBJ2-3; d_gene: TRBD2; v_gene: TRBV15; len: 16; CDR3nt: TGTGCCACGCAGACCGGGACTAGCGGGATCACAGATACGCAGTATTTT; CDR3aa: CATQTGTSGITDTQYF
abundance: -; j_gene: TRBJ1-6; d_gene: TRBD1; v_gene: TRBV30; len: 14; CDR3nt: TGTGCCTGGAGCTTGACAGGGAGTTTTTCACCCCTCCACTTT; CDR3aa: CAWSLTGSFSPLHF
abundance: -; j_gene: TRBJ1-6; d_gene: -; v_gene: TRBV20-1; len: 8; CDR3nt: TGCAGTGCTAGAGATCGGGTGTTT; CDR3aa: CSARDRVF
abundance: -; j_gene: TRBJ2-7; d_gene: -; v_gene: TRBV18; len: 14; CDR3nt: TGTGCCAGCTCACCACCGGGACAACCCTACGAGCAGTACTTC; CDR3aa: CASSPPGQPYEQYF
abundance: -; j_gene: TRBJ2-7; d_gene: -; v_gene: TRBV27; len: 14; CDR3nt: TGTGCCAGCAGTTTAAAACAGGGAGACAAAGGGGCTTACTTC; CDR3aa: CASSLKQGDKGAYF
abundance: -; j_gene: TRBJ1-6; d_gene: -; v_gene: TRBV6-1; len: 15; CDR3nt: TGTGCCAGCAGTGAAAGGGAGACAGCCAATTCACCCCTCCACTTT; CDR3aa: CASSERETANSPLHF
abundance: once; j_gene: TRBJ2-1; d_gene: -; v_gene: TRBV5-1; len: 12; CDR3nt: TGCGCCAGCAGCTTGGCAGGCAATGAGCAGTTCTTC; CDR3aa: CASSLAGNEQFF
abundance: -; j_gene: TRBJ1-6; d_gene: -; v_gene: TRBV28; len: 13; CDR3nt: TGTGCCAGCAGTTTTGAGTTGGATTCACCCCTCCACTTT; CDR3aa: CASSFELDSPLHF
abundance: -; j_gene: TRBJ2-5; d_gene: -; v_gene: TRBV7-9; len: 14; CDR3nt: TGTGCCAGCAGCTTACCGACGTACCAAGAGACCCAGTACTTC; CDR3aa: CASSLPTYQETQYF
abundance: -; j_gene: TRBJ2-1; d_gene: -; v_gene: TRBV19; len: 17; CDR3nt: TGTGCCAGTAGTATCCGAGGGGGGCGGAGCTCCTACAATGAGCAGTTCTTC; CDR3aa: CASSIRGGRSSYNEQFF
abundance: -; j_gene: TRBJ2-7; d_gene: -; v_gene: TRBV5-4; len: 15; CDR3nt: TGTGCCAGCAGCTTGGTTCCCAGGGGAACCTACGAGCAGTACTTC; CDR3aa: CASSLVPRGTYEQYF
abundance: -; j_gene: TRBJ2-2; d_gene: TRBD1; v_gene: TRBV19; len: 13; CDR3nt: TGTGCCAGTAGTACACACAGGGGAGGGGAGCTGTTTTTT; CDR3aa: CASSTHRGGELFF
abundance: -; j_gene: TRBJ2-1; d_gene: -; v_gene: TRBV28; len: 16; CDR3nt: TGTGCCAGCAGTTTACCAACCGGGCTGAACGCCAATGAGCAGTTCTTC; CDR3aa: CASSLPTGLNANEQFF
abundance: -; j_gene: TRBJ2-1; d_gene: -; v_gene: TRBV12-3/TRBV12-4; len: 12; CDR3nt: TGTGCCAGCAGTTTAACAAGACTAGGGGAGTTCTTC; CDR3aa: CASSLTRLGEFF
abundance: -; j_gene: TRBJ1-4; d_gene: -; v_gene: TRBV6-5; len: 14; CDR3nt: TGTGCCAGCACCGGGGGGGGAGGAGGTGAAAAACTGTTTTTT; CDR3aa: CASTGGGGGEKLFF
abundance: -; j_gene: TRBJ1-4; d_gene: -; v_gene: TRBV23-1; len: 13; CDR3nt: TGCGCCAGCAGCCCATGCAGGGCGGAAAAACTGTTTTTT; CDR3aa: CASSPCRAEKLFF
abundance: -; j_gene: TRBJ1-4; d_gene: -; v_gene: TRBV15; len: 12; CDR3nt: TGTGCCACCAGCGCCAGTAATGAAAAACTGTTTTTT; CDR3aa: CATSASNEKLFF
abundance: -; j_gene: TRBJ1-6; d_gene: -; v_gene: TRBV5-4; len: 13; CDR3nt: TGTGCCACCGGTGGGGGGCGCGGATCACCCCTCCACTTT; CDR3aa: CATGGGRGSPLHF
abundance: -; j_gene: TRBJ2-5; d_gene: -; v_gene: TRBV24-1; len: 15; CDR3nt: TGTGCCACCAGTGATTTGATGAACAGAAAAGAGACCCAGTACTTC; CDR3aa: CATSDLMNRKETQYF
abundance: -; j_gene: TRBJ1-4; d_gene: -; v_gene: TRBV5-6; len: 13; CDR3nt: TGTGCCAGCAGCGAAGGGACTGACGAAAAACTGTTTTTT; CDR3aa: CASSEGTDEKLFF
abundance: -; j_gene: TRBJ1-4; d_gene: -; v_gene: TRBV5-1; len: 15; CDR3nt: TGCGCCAGCAGCTTGGGAACAGGGACCGGGGAAAAACTGTTTTTT; CDR3aa: CASSLGTGTGEKLFF
abundance: -; j_gene: TRBJ1-4; d_gene: -; v_gene: TRBV27; len: 14; CDR3nt: TGTGCCAGCAGTTCAGACATGACTAATGAAAAACTGTTTTTT; CDR3aa: CASSSDMTNEKLFF
abundance: -; j_gene: TRBJ2-5; d_gene: TRBD2; v_gene: TRBV3-1/TRBV3-2; len: 16; CDR3nt: TGTGCCAGCAGCCAACAAAGGACTAGTGTCCTCAAGACCCAGTACTTC; CDR3aa: CASSQQRTSVLKTQYF
abundance: -; j_gene: TRBJ1-5; d_gene: TRBD1; v_gene: TRBV9; len: 14; CDR3nt: TGTGCCAGCAGCGGGGGACAGCCCAATCAGCCCCAGCATTTT; CDR3aa: CASSGGQPNQPQHF
abundance: -; j_gene: TRBJ1-4; d_gene: -; v_gene: TRBV9; len: 16; CDR3nt: TGTGCCAGCAGCGTTGGCGCGGCGGGTCGATATGAAAAACTGTTTTTT; CDR3aa: CASSVGAAGRYEKLFF
abundance: -; j_gene: TRBJ2-1; d_gene: -; v_gene: TRBV11-2; len: 15; CDR3nt: TGTGCCAGCAGCTTAGTTCCGGGAGCTTACAATGAGCAGTTCTTC; CDR3aa: CASSLVPGAYNEQFF
abundance: -; j_gene: TRBJ2-7; d_gene: -; v_gene: TRBV4-3; len: 16; CDR3nt: TGCGCCAGCAGCCAAGCCAGGGCGGGGGCCTTCTACGAGCAGTACTTC; CDR3aa: CASSQARAGAFYEQYF
abundance: -; j_gene: TRBJ1-4; d_gene: TRBD1; v_gene: TRBV2; len: 17; CDR3nt: TGTGCCAGCAGTGATCAGGGGGCTGTTGCAACTAATGAAAAACTGTTTTTT; CDR3aa: CASSDQGAVATNEKLFF
abundance: once; j_gene: TRBJ2-1; d_gene: -; v_gene: TRBV6-5; len: 14; CDR3nt: TGTGCCAGCAGACCCCGGGATTCCTACAATGAGCAGTTCTTC; CDR3aa: CASRPRDSYNEQFF